This T cell receptor (beta chain) stems from a study of T cell responses to AZD1222 COVID-19 vaccine (dated by TCRdb to the early 2020s). Some background on the complete study: A total of under 250 trial participants underwent TCR sequencing, of whom under 220 had received two doses of AZD1222 and around 25 had received two doses of the MenACWY control vaccine. Trial participants were enrolled into age subgroups of 18-55, 56-69 and 70-plus years, which contained approximately 150, 28 and 58 TCR-sequenced participants, respectively.

The CDR3 regions of human TCRbeta chains were subjected to immunosequencing. Per the source publication's procedure: TCRs in the repertoires were matched against a reference library of SARS-CoV-2-specific TCRs that had been generated with the MIRA antigen-specificity platform. Breadth was defined as the fraction of unique TCRs that were SARS-CoV-2-associated. Depth was defined as the fraction of total T cells that were SARS-CoV-2-associated. Each spike-specific TCR was assigned to its reactive spike region and to a CD4 or CD8 class using the MIRA data. Log10-transformed breadth and depth values were compared by one-way ANOVA with Sidak's multiple comparisons tests. TCRdb's version of the immuneACCESS table is confined to in-frame rearrangements and falls short of the full clone set. An unresolved V gene accounts for under half of the shortfall where checked; the remainder is of unknown origin. The D gene and trimming were derived from the DNA, and the V and J assignments and clone size from that table. Present in this sample are 45,000 or so clones, 70% to 90% of which were seen just once. The top ten constitute approximately 1.2% of the sample.

Inclusive of the bounding cysteine and phenylalanine, the CDR3 is 12 residues long. The only DNA kept is the CDR3, 36 bases in frame from the first base. CDR1 MNHEY and CDR2 SVGAGI are derived from the germline V gene. Ends trimmed: V by 5 bases, J by 8 bases; bases unmatched to a gene: 5. Note on this clone: Its antigen is unknown. There are no base qualities to consult, and no much larger clone falls within one base.

In light of the paper, this sample's time point label describes: about 28 days (+/-7) after the second vaccine dose. AZD1222 recipients with second doses at about 4 weeks or about 12 weeks were pooled, because spike-specific TCR depth and breadth did not differ between schedules. Samples from vaccinated people were obtained from the UK trials COV001 and COV002, which included a single-blind randomized controlled phase 2/3 trial of AZD1222 (ChAdOx1 nCoV-19) in healthy adults. For TCRbeta chain sequencing, PBMC samples from trial participants were taken at day 0 and at day 28 after the second dose. Summary of the overall study and its limitations: In the small 56-69-year group, the increase in depth fell short of significance, most likely because of low power. Reportedly, almost half of the unique spike-specific TCRs recognized epitopes lying outside the regions that are mutated in the B.1.351 and B.1.1.7 variants. No day 14 peak-response samples were available, so repertoires were characterized only after the peak T cell response. Spike-specific TCR breadth and depth rose significantly after two AZD1222 doses compared with day 0 and with MenACWY recipients. Conclusions about previously exposed vaccinees are limited, since just 6 or 7 AZD1222 recipients were seropositive for SARS-CoV-2 at baseline. CD4 TCRs associated with the vaccine covered the entire spike protein, and the dominant responses were in regions 160-218 and 743-854. Participants were mostly white British, with more females than males. The authors suggested clonal diversity may have been underestimated.

The receptor chain draws on TRBV6-5 and TRBJ1-1; 7 of the junction bases match TRBD1. Sequencing used peripheral blood, obtained 28 days after the second AZD1222 dose. The receptor was isolated from an adult who received the AZD1222 COVID-19 vaccine. The nucleotide sequence reads TGTGCCAGCAGTCAGGGGGGGAGGGAAGCTTTCTTT. Protein translation: CASSQGGREAFF.